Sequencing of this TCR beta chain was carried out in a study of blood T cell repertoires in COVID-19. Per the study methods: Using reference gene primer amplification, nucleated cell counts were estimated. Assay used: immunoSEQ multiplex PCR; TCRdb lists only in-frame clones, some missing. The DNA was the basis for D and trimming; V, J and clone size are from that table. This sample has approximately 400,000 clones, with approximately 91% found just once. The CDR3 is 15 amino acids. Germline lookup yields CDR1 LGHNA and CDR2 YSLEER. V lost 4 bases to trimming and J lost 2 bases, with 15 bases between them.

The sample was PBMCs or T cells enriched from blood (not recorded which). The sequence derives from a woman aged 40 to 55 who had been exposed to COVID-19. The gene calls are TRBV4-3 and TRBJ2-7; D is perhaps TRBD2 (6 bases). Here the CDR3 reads CASSPSVTGAYEQYF. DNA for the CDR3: TGCGCCAGCAGCCCTTCAGTCACGGGGGCCTACGAGCAGTACTTC.